This T cell receptor beta chain was observed in a study of tumor-infiltrating lymphocytes in primary liver carcinoma (dated by TCRdb to 2015 to 2018). Broadly, across the study: Between late 2015 and early 2016, about five patients in China with histopathologically diagnosed primary liver carcinoma had their tumors surgically resected. Of the five patients, three men and two women aged 30 to 69 years, four had hepatocellular carcinoma and one had combined HCC and intrahepatic cholangiocarcinoma. The five patients had tumors of stage T1-T3 N0M0, with maximum diameters ranging from about 4 to 11 cm. Each sample produced roughly 3.65 to 8 million productive TCRbeta reads, and read depth showed no significant difference between tissue types. TCRbeta repertoire sequencing, expression microarrays and whole-exome sequencing were combined in the study across five regions of each liver tumor, with adjacent normal tissue and blood also included. A total of about 35 specimens from 5 patients went through TCRbeta repertoire sequencing, namely 25 tumor regions, 5 adjacent noncancerous liver tissues and 5 peripheral blood samples. Repertoires from technical replicates were highly reproducible, with mean shared-clone rates roughly 0.87 and correlation coefficients above 0.98. Study-wide findings and limitations: Bulk unsorted samples precluded comparing CD4+ and CD8+ T cell repertoires. Repertoire overlap was higher between tumor regions (mean roughly 35%) than tumor-adjacent (17%) or tumor-blood (14%) pairs, consistent with antigen-driven expansion. With just 4 or 5 patients in the study, the authors point out that the findings should be validated in a larger study. The top 250 clones made up a significantly larger repertoire fraction in tumors than in blood (p = 0.039). Only the TCR beta chain was sequenced, which likely underestimates true repertoire diversity because unpaired alpha chains were not captured.

Blood RNA was extracted from unsorted whole blood with TRIzol reagent; germline DNA came from the DNeasy Blood & Tissue kit. Patients had chronic HBV infection and were treatment-naive at sampling. Before surgery, around 4.2 milliliters of peripheral blood were collected into K2EDTA tubes. This clonotype has just a few counts. What this receptor recognizes is not known. No DNA is shown, since the ends of the CDR3 on it are uncertain; the CDR3 is the one TCRdb lists. CDR1 and CDR2 (SQVTM, ANQGSEA) derive from the germline V gene. The CDR3 spans 12 residues, from the cysteine through the phenylalanine. TCRbeta-specific cDNA was reverse-transcribed from 500 ng total RNA using a constant-region primer and ProtoScript II reverse transcriptase. The TCRbeta libraries were prepared through three rounds of nested multiplex PCR following a slightly modified ARM-PCR procedure. Each of the first two PCR rounds ran for approximately 10 cycles using multiplex TRBV1-TRBV30 forward primers together with a Cbeta reverse primer. Sample barcodes and Illumina adapters were attached in a final 25-cycle PCR using Deep VentR polymerase. Before sequencing, amplicons of 200-500 bp were gel-purified using a QIAquick gel extraction kit. TCRbeta amplicons were sequenced on an Illumina HiSeq 2500 with 250-bp paired-end reads. As for the original processing: Reads were quality-trimmed with Trimmomatic v0.33, and paired reads were merged with FLASH v1.2.11 to recover full CDR3 sequences. MiGEC v1.2.1b assigned V, D and J germline segments to the rearranged TCRbeta sequences. VDJtools v1.0.0 computed clonotype statistics and Shannon-Wiener diversity indices. Except for diversity analysis, only each sample's 250 most abundant clonotypes were used in subsequent analyses to reduce sampling bias. The public reads were reanalyzed by TCRdb: fastp trimming at Q25, MiXCR alignment, in-frame beta chains only. When rows share a CDR3 protein, they turn into one entry using the most common DNA and genes. The authors' filters were not applied to this entry. Recorded for this sample are about 330,000 distinct CDR3 sequences; approximately 64% of them occurred a single time. Together, the top ten hold roughly 6.5% of the sample.

This chain joins TRBV29-1 to TRBJ2-1; the table gives TRBD1 as D, unverified against the DNA. Specimen: peripheral blood. This clonotype was obtained from a man aged 35 to 55 with primary liver carcinoma and hepatitis B virus infection. The CDR3 amino acid sequence is: CSVAQGAHGQLF.